This passage covers 17 T cell receptor beta chains from one sample sequenced in a study of blood T cell repertoires in COVID-19. Sequencing was performed with immunoSEQ multiplex PCR; in TCRdb, only in-frame clones are kept and a portion is missing. The data contain some 180,000 clones, less than 80% of them singletons. The sequenced sample consisted of peripheral blood. All receptors derive from a man aged 50 or older who had recovered from COVID-19.

V and J are TRBV4-3 and TRBJ1-2; 8 bases line up with TRBD1. The CDR3 length is 15 residues. Germline-derived CDR1 and CDR2 are LGHNA and YSLEER. With 4 bases clipped from V and 4 bases from J, the junction kept 8 bases outside the gene matches. CDR3 bases: TGCGCCAGCAGCCCGGGGACAGGTCTACCCTATGGCTACACCTTC. Residues: CASSPGTGLPYGYTF.

This clone appeared many times. This chain links TRBV7-9 with TRBJ1-2, with D possibly being TRBD1 (6 bases). The CDR3 extends over 14 amino acids. CDR1 SEHNR and CDR2 FQNEAQ come from the germline V gene (reference sequence). V was pared by 5 bases and J by 8 bases, with 18 bases between. The CDR3 DNA follows: TGTGCCAGCAGCCTCCCGGCAGGGGTGGGAGGCTACACCTTC. Amino acid sequence: CASSLPAGVGGYTF.

DNA of the CDR3: TGTGCCAGCAGCTTAGAGGCAGGGGATAAAAAACTGTTTTTT. Encoded protein: CASSLEAGDKKLFF. The chain combines TRBV13 with TRBJ1-4; D might be TRBD1 (6 bases). CDR1 is PRHDT and CDR2 is FYEKMQ in the germline V gene (reference sequence). CDR3 length equals 14 residues. The ends were cut back, 1 base at V and 9 bases at J, with 12 bases in the middle.

This chain connects TRBV30 to TRBJ1-1; 8 nucleotides align to TRBD1. The CDR3 has 12 amino acids. Germline lookup yields CDR1 GTSNPN and CDR2 SVGIG (reference sequence). Trimming took 2 bases from V and 6 from J; bases not matched to a gene: 2. The CDR3 nucleotides are TGTGCCTGGAGTCAGGGGGCAGCTGAAGCTTTCTTT. Its protein is CAWSQGAAEAFF.

The gene calls are TRBV5-8 and TRBJ1-5; tentatively, D is TRBD1 (5 bases). Germline-derived CDR1 and CDR2 are SGHTS and YDEGEE. V was cut by 2 bases and J by 7 bases, with 13 bases left in between. This CDR3 region has 14 residues. In nucleotides, the CDR3 is TGTGCCAGCAGCTTTTCCTCGACAGTGCAGCCCCAGCATTTT. This sequence encodes CASSFSSTVQPQHF.

The chain carries TRBV4-1 and TRBJ1-4; D is perhaps TRBD1 (5 bases). V was clipped by 2 bases and J by 7 bases, with 17 bases between them. Per the germline V gene, CDR1 is MGHRA and CDR2 is YSYEKL. The length of the CDR3 is 16 residues. CDR3 nucleotides: TGCGCCAGCAGCCAACCGGGCAGGGAGGTCGGTGAAAAACTGTTTTTT. Protein: CASSQPGREVGEKLFF.

This clone was recorded once. The rearrangement joins TRBV7-9 to TRBJ2-7; 10 bases are a match to TRBD1. The ends lost 1 base at V and 4 bases at J; junction bases unmatched: 4. Germline CDR1 and CDR2: SEHNR and FQNEAQ (reference sequence). This CDR3 is built from 15 residues. CDR3 sequence (DNA): TGTGCCAGCAGCTTAGGGGACAGGGGACGTTACGAGCAGTACTTC. Translated: CASSLGDRGRYEQYF.

This clone is a singleton in its sample. V is TRBV10-3 and J is TRBJ1-2; possible D gene TRBD1, 5 bases. The CDR3 totals 13 residues. V was shortened by 5 bases and J by 4 bases, with 11 bases between the two germline ends. Germline CDR1 ENHRY, CDR2 SYGVKD. In nucleotides, the CDR3 is TGTGCCATCAGTTTGACAGAGATCTATGGCTACACCTTC. Amino acids: CAISLTEIYGYTF.

The chain has TRBV12-3 or TRBV12-4 and TRBJ1-2; 9 bases align to TRBD1. The CDR3 is 13 residues long. J was trimmed by 9 bases and V by 2 bases; bases with no gene match: 4. CDR3: CASSLNRGRRYTF. CDR3 coding DNA: TGTGCCAGCAGTTTAAACAGGGGGCGTCGCTACACCTTC.

The rearrangement joins TRBV7-6 to TRBJ2-3; the D gene is possibly TRBD1 (5 bases). V was shortened by 5 bases and J by 6 bases, with 12 bases between the two germline ends. The germline gives CDR1 SGHVS, CDR2 FNYEAQ. The CDR3 has 13 residues. The DNA for the CDR3 is TGTGCCAGCAGCAGCTCCAGGGTTGATACGCAGTATTTT. It encodes CASSSSRVDTQYF. The full variable domain, rest sourced from reference TRBV7-6 and TRBJ2-3, is GAGVSQSPRYKVTKRGQDVALRCDPISGHVSLYWYRQALGQGPEFLTYFNYEAQQDKSGLPNDRFSAERPEGSISTLTIQRTEQRDSAMYRCASSSSRVDTQYFGPGTRLTVL.

The CDR3 is CASSPLAGGLRDTQYF. The CDR3 coding sequence is TGTGCCAGCTCACCACTAGCGGGAGGGCTTCGGGATACGCAGTATTTT. The chain joins TRBV18 to TRBJ2-3, with TRBD2 matching 11 bases. V lost 1 base and J lost 6; bases outside the gene matches: 6. CDR3 length equals 16 residues. The germline V gene has CDR1 KGHSH and CDR2 LQKENI.

The J gene is TRBJ2-7, the V gene TRBV2, with D perhaps TRBD1 (8 bases). With 5 bases removed from V and 7 bases from J, the gap between germline ends came to 15 bases. This CDR3 is 13 amino acids long. CDR1 and CDR2 from the germline V gene are SNHLY and FYNNEI. The CDR3 DNA follows: TGTGCCAGCAGTTACACAGGGGGGGGTGAGCAGTACTTC. This sequence encodes CASSYTGGGEQYF.

The CDR3 region is CASSMGQGGYGYTF. The CDR3 nucleotides read TGCGCCAGCAGCATGGGACAGGGGGGTTATGGCTACACCTTC. The V gene is TRBV5-1, the J gene TRBJ1-2; 11 bases are shared with TRBD1. CDR3 length: 14 amino acids. CDR1 and CDR2 from the germline V gene are SGHRS and YFSETQ. The trim removed 4 bases at V and 5 bases at J, leaving 4 bases unmatched. Complete variable domain (other parts from reference TRBV5-1 and TRBJ1-2): KAGVTQTPRYLIKTRGQQVTLSCSPISGHRSVSWYQQTPGQGLQFLFEYFSETQRNKGNFPGRFSGRQFSNSRSEMNVSTLELGDSALYLCASSMGQGGYGYTFGSGTRLTVV.

The V call is TRBV7-9, the J call TRBJ2-7; D is possibly TRBD2 (5 bases). Germline CDR1 and CDR2: SEHNR and FQNEAQ (reference sequence). Trimming left V 5 bases short and J 5 bases short, with 22 bases between. The CDR3 has 16 residues. CDR3 nucleotide sequence: TGTGCCAGCAGCCAAAGTAATCCTTTCGGGAATAACGAGCAGTACTTC. This codes for CASSQSNPFGNNEQYF.

The chain combines TRBV3-1 (or the pseudogene TRBV3-2) with TRBJ2-3, with 11 bases aligning to TRBD2. Trimming took 0 bases from V and 5 from J; bases not matched to a gene: 4. The germline V gene has CDR1 LGHDT and CDR2 YNNKEL (reference sequence). There are 16 residues in the CDR3. The CDR3: CASSQERLAGIDTQYF. CDR3 coding DNA: TGTGCCAGCAGCCAAGAAAGACTAGCGGGAATAGATACGCAGTATTTT.

The CDR3 sequence is CASLSGRLAGYTGELFF. CDR3 DNA: TGTGCCAGCCTCTCCGGTAGACTAGCGGGTTACACCGGGGAGCTGTTTTTT. The V and J genes are TRBV5-8 and TRBJ2-2; TRBD2 matches 10 bases. CDR1 and CDR2 from the germline V gene are SGHTS and YDEGEE. The CDR3 loop spans 17 amino acids. Germline trimming cut 7 bases from V and 3 bases from J; bases unmatched to any gene: 12.

The CDR3 nucleotides are TGCGCCAGCAGTGATTCGCTAGCGGGCGTAGACCAAGAGACCCAGTACTTC. The encoded protein is CASSDSLAGVDQETQYF. The gene calls are TRBV10-1 and TRBJ2-5; TRBD2 matches 8 bases. The CDR3 totals 17 residues. Germline V gene data show CDR1 as WNHNN and CDR2 as SYGVQD (reference sequence). The trim removed 3 bases at V and 0 bases at J, leaving 9 bases unmatched.